This T cell receptor (beta chain) was observed in a study of cytomegalovirus exposure and HLA in healthy donors. In the case of this clone: Its antigen is not identified.

PCR amplification relied on 60 Vbeta primers (plus 13 Jbeta primers). The assay was immunoSEQ multiplex PCR, and TCRdb's table has in-frame clones only and misses some. The repertoire holds 130,000 to 150,000 clones, with 75% to 90% as singletons. Notes on the study in general: The study assumed roughly uniform donor sequencing depth for presence/absence analyses.

The TCR originated in a woman aged 25 to 39 in good health and CMV-seronegative. Sequencing was carried out using PBMCs.

The CDR3 reads CASSLKTANEQFF. The CDR3 DNA reads TGTGCCAGCAGCCTCAAGACAGCCAATGAGCAGTTCTTC. This chain links TRBV5-6 with TRBJ2-1; the D gene is possibly TRBD1 (5 bases). Germline loops: CDR1 SGHDT, CDR2 YYEEEE. V was shortened by 4 bases and J by 6 bases, with 11 bases between the two germline ends. This CDR3 contains 13 residues.